This T cell receptor beta chain was recovered during a study of OX40 agonist ivuxolimab in advanced cancers. Study context: In this trial design, patients received ivuxolimab intravenously at 0.01 to 10 mg/kg every 2 weeks. Partial responses were achieved by three patients, one with hepatocellular carcinoma and two with cutaneous melanoma.

Using immunoSEQ multiplex PCR, the repertoire was profiled, and TCRdb retains in-frame clones only, with some absent. This table has about 60,000 clones, about 90% appearing once. Study outcomes and limitations: Some of the lowest clonal expansion was seen in partial responders at 0.1-3.0 mg/kg.

Of note for this clone: Its antigen is still unknown.

V lost 0 bases and J 7 bases, leaving 9 bases between the germline ends. The CDR3 is 13 amino acids. Germline V gene data show CDR1 as MGHRA and CDR2 as YSYEKL. The rearrangement uses TRBV4-1 and TRBJ1-2; D gene unclear. The specimen was CD4+ or CD8+ T cells sorted from blood, collected in a trial of the OX40 agonist ivuxolimab. The receptor comes from an adult with an advanced solid tumor such as melanoma, head and neck, liver or kidney cancer. The chain's CDR3 is CASSQDYRVGYTF. CDR3 nucleotides: TGCGCCAGCAGCCAAGATTATCGGGTTGGCTACACCTTC.